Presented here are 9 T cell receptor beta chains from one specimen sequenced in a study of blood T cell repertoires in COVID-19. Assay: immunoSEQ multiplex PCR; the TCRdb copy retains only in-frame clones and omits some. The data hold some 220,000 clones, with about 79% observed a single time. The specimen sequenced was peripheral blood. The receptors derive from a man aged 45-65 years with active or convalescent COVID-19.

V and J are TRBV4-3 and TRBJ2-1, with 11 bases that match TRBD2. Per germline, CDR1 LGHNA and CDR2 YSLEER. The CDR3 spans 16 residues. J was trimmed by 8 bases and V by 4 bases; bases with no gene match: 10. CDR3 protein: CASSRQTSGIPHEQFF. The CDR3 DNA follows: TGCGCCAGCAGCCGACAGACTAGCGGGATCCCCCATGAGCAGTTCTTC.

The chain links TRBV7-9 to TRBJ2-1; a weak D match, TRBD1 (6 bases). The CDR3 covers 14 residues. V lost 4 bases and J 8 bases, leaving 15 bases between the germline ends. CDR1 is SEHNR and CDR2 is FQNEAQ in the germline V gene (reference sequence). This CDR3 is CASSSWDTNDEQFF. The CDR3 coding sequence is TGTGCCAGCAGCTCGTGGGACACAAACGATGAGCAGTTCTTC.

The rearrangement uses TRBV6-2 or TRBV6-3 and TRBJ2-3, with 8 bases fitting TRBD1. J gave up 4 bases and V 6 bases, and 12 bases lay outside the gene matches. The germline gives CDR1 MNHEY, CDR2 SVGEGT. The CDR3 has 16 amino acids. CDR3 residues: CASSPRGQGVADTQYF. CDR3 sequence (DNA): TGTGCCAGCAGCCCCAGGGGGCAGGGGGTCGCAGATACGCAGTATTTT.

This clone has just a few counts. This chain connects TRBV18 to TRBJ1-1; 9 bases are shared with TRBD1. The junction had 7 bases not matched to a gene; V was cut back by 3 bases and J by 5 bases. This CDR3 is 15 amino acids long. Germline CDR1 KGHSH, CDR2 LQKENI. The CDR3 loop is CASSPGTGIGTEAFF. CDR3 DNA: TGTGCCAGCTCACCGGGGACAGGGATTGGGACTGAAGCTTTCTTT. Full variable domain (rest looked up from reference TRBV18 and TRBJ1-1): NAGVMQNPRHLVRRRGQEARLRCSPMKGHSHVYWYRQLPEEGLKFMVYLQKENIIDESGMPKERFSAEFPKEGPSILRIQQVVRGDSAAYFCASSPGTGIGTEAFFGQGTRLTVV.

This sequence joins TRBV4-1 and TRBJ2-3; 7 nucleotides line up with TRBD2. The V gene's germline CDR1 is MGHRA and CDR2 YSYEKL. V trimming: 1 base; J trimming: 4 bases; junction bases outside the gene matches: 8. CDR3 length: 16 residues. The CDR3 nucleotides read TGCGCCAGCAGCCAAGCCTGGCGGGAGTTATCAGATACGCAGTATTTT. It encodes CASSQAWRELSDTQYF.

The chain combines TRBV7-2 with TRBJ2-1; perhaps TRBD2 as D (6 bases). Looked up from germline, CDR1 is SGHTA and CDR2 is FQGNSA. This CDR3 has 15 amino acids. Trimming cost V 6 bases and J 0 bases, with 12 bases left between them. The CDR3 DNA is TGTGCCAGCAGTCGGGACTCCAGCTCCTACAATGAGCAGTTCTTC. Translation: CASSRDSSSYNEQFF.

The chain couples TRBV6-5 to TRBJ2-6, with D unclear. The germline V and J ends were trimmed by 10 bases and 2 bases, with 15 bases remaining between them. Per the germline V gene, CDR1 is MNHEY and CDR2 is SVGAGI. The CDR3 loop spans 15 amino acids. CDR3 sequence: CATGRLAAGANVLTF. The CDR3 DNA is TGTGCCACTGGAAGATTAGCCGCTGGGGCCAACGTCCTGACTTTC.

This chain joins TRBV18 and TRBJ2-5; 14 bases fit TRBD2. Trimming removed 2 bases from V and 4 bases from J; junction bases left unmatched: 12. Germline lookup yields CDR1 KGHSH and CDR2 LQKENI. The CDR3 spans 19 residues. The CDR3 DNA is TGTGCCAGCTCACCATTATTAGCGGGACTAGCGGGGGCGAGAGAGACCCAGTACTTC. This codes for CASSPLLAGLAGARETQYF.

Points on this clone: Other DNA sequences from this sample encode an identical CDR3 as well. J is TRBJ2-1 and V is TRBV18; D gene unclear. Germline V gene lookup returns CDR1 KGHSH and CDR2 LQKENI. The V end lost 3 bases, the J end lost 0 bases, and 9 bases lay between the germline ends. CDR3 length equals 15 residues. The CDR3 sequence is CASSPPGPSYNEQFF. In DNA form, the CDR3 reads TGTGCCAGCTCACCGCCGGGTCCCTCCTACAATGAGCAGTTCTTC.